The 18 T cell receptor beta chains below all came from one sample that was sequenced in a study of control samples from healthy donors and cancer patients. The protocol was immunoSEQ multiplex PCR, while the TCRdb copy is restricted to in-frame clones and leaves out a portion. This sample has 100,000 to 150,000 clones; more than 80% occur once, and the top ten carry 2% to 3%. The specimen sequenced was blood. Receptor source: a man younger than 30 in good health.

The chain couples TRBV6-6 to TRBJ1-5; maybe TRBD1 (5 bases). V lost 0 bases to trimming and J lost 3 bases, with 6 bases between them. Looked up from germline, CDR1 is MNHNY and CDR2 is SVGAGI (reference sequence). This CDR3 contains 14 residues. In DNA, the CDR3 is TGTGCCAGCAGTTACTCGGGGGACAATCAGCCCCAGCATTTT. It codes for CASSYSGDNQPQHF.

V usage is TRBV11-2 and J usage is TRBJ2-1; the D gene is possibly TRBD1 (6 bases). There are 15 residues in the CDR3. Trimming took off 5 bases at V and 1 base at J, with 12 bases between the two ends. Germline loops: CDR1 SGHAT, CDR2 FQNNGV. CDR3 in DNA: TGTGCCAGCAGCCCCGGGACACTTTCCTACAATGAGCAGTTCTTC. It yields the protein CASSPGTLSYNEQFF.

CDR3 sequence (DNA): TGTGCCAGCAGCTCCGGGCTGGTGAACACTGAAGCTTTCTTT. Its protein is CASSSGLVNTEAFF. This sequence joins TRBV7-2 and TRBJ1-1; unclear D gene. Germline V gene lookup returns CDR1 SGHTA and CDR2 FQGNSA. The CDR3 covers 14 residues. Trimming removed 4 bases at V and 0 bases at J, with 9 bases between.

This chain connects TRBV19 to TRBJ1-5; D uncertain. V was pared by 3 bases and J by 7 bases, with 10 bases between. The CDR3 consists of 13 residues. Germline assignment: CDR1 LNHDA and CDR2 SQIVND (reference sequence). CDR3 nucleotides: TGTGCCAGTAGTATCAAGGGAGGACAGCCCCAGCATTTT. Translated, it gives CASSIKGGQPQHF.

This chain joins TRBV19 and TRBJ2-1; D is unresolved. CDR1 is LNHDA and CDR2 is SQIVND in the germline V gene (reference sequence). This CDR3 region has 15 residues. V shed 5 bases and J shed 0 bases, with 11 bases lying between them. The CDR3 region is CASSVTTYSYNEQFF. The CDR3 nucleotides are TGTGCCAGTAGTGTGACCACATACTCCTACAATGAGCAGTTCTTC.

This clone has only one observation. J is TRBJ1-5 and V is TRBV6-6; 8 nucleotides agree with TRBD1. The CDR3 totals 15 residues. Germline CDR1 reads MNHNY; CDR2 reads SVGAGI (reference sequence). Trimming took 0 bases from V and 6 from J; bases not matched to a gene: 4. The CDR3 loop is CASSYSETGAQPQHF. The DNA of the CDR3 is TGTGCCAGCAGTTACTCGGAGACAGGGGCTCAGCCCCAGCATTTT.

V gene TRBV5-1 combines with J gene TRBJ2-1; D is unresolved. The V gene lost 0 bases and the J gene lost 8 bases, with 9 bases spanning the gap. The CDR3 runs to 13 residues. Germline V gives CDR1 SGHRS, CDR2 YFSETQ. The CDR3 DNA sequence: TGCGCCAGCAGCTTGGTGGGCGACTATGAGCAGTTCTTC. Residues: CASSLVGDYEQFF.

The CDR3 sequence: CASGPGMKTQYF. The CDR3 DNA follows: TGTGCCAGCGGGCCGGGGATGAAGACCCAGTACTTC. The chain uses TRBV11-3 and TRBJ2-5; the D gene is possibly TRBD2 (5 bases). Germline CDR1 is SGHNT and CDR2 is YENEEA. This CDR3 contains 12 residues. Trimming took 8 bases from V and 6 from J, leaving 13 bases between them.

This chain links TRBV20-1 with TRBJ1-2; D is ambiguous. This CDR3 has 9 residues. Germline assignment: CDR1 DFQATT and CDR2 SNEGSKA (reference sequence). In DNA, the CDR3 is TGCGGTCGTAACTATGGCTACACCTTC. Protein: CGRNYGYTF.

The rearrangement joins TRBV5-1 to TRBJ2-3; D is uncertain. Trimming pared 5 bases from V and 6 bases from J, leaving 13 bases between. The CDR3 contains 13 residues. Germline assignment: CDR1 SGHRS and CDR2 YFSETQ. In DNA, the CDR3 is TGCGCCAGCAGTACTCGAATAGATGATACGCAGTATTTT. Residues: CASSTRIDDTQYF.

The V call is TRBV7-3, the J call TRBJ2-1; TRBD1 matches at 10 bases. There are 13 residues in the CDR3. V was pared by 4 bases and J by 7 bases, with 1 base of the junction left unmatched. Germline V lookup: CDR1 SGHTA, CDR2 FQGTGA. CDR3 residues: CASSWTGGNEQFF. CDR3 sequence (DNA): TGTGCCAGCAGCTGGACAGGGGGGAATGAGCAGTTCTTC.

This chain links TRBV5-1 with TRBJ1-3, with TRBD1 matching over 8 bases. The CDR3 is 14 amino acids. Germline values: CDR1 SGHRS, CDR2 YFSETQ. V lost 4 bases, J lost 4 bases, and 4 bases stayed unmatched. CDR3 nucleotide sequence: TGCGCCAGCAGCATTGGACAGGGCGGAAACACCATATATTTT. Translated: CASSIGQGGNTIYF.

CDR3 amino acids: CASSVAGGNTDTQYF. In DNA, the CDR3 is TGTGCCAGCAGCGTGGCGGGGGGGAACACAGATACGCAGTATTTT. The genes are TRBV9 and TRBJ2-3; 9 positions match TRBD2. The CDR3 totals 15 residues. The germline V gene encodes CDR1 SGDLS and CDR2 YYNGEE. Trimming at V came to 2 bases and at J to 2 bases, leaving 3 bases not matched to a gene.

This chain connects TRBV9 to TRBJ2-3; 11 nucleotides match TRBD1. The junction had 4 bases not matched to a gene; V was cut back by 0 bases and J by 4 bases. The CDR3 is 16 residues long. Germline CDR1 SGDLS, CDR2 YYNGEE. Written as DNA, the CDR3 is TGTGCCAGCAGCGTAGGGACAGGGGGCAATTCAGATACGCAGTATTTT. Translating gives CASSVGTGGNSDTQYF.

The chain recombines TRBV4-1 with TRBJ1-5; D remains ambiguous. Germline CDR1 MGHRA, CDR2 YSYEKL. The CDR3 covers 14 residues. V was pared by 1 base and J by 2 bases, with 6 bases between. The CDR3 DNA follows: TGCGCCAGCAGCCAAGCCGGGGGCAATCAGCCCCAGCATTTT. This codes for CASSQAGGNQPQHF.

J is TRBJ2-5 and V is TRBV30, with D possibly TRBD2 on 6 matching bases. The germline V gene encodes CDR1 GTSNPN and CDR2 SVGIG (reference sequence). Trimming left V 0 bases short and J 5 bases short, with 13 bases between. The CDR3 covers 14 residues. This CDR3 reads CAWSVVGGGETQYF. As DNA, the CDR3 is TGTGCCTGGAGTGTAGTCGGGGGTGGTGAGACCCAGTACTTC.

There are a few counts of this clone. The V and J genes are TRBV7-9 and TRBJ2-7; no definite D call. V was shortened by 5 bases and J by 2 bases, with 13 bases between the two germline ends. The CDR3 has 14 residues. Per germline, CDR1 SEHNR and CDR2 FQNEAQ (reference sequence). The CDR3 sequence is CASSPRRLPYEQYF. Written as DNA, the CDR3 is TGTGCCAGCAGCCCCAGACGGCTACCCTACGAGCAGTACTTC.

V usage is TRBV6-1 and J usage is TRBJ2-1; 10 positions match TRBD1. Germline V gene sequence: CDR1 MNHNS, CDR2 SASEGT. V was pared by 3 bases and J by 7 bases, with 3 bases of the junction left unmatched. The CDR3 extends over 14 amino acids. CDR3 in DNA: TGTGCCAGCAGTGAGCGGACAGGGGGGAATGAGCAGTTCTTC. This translates into CASSERTGGNEQFF.